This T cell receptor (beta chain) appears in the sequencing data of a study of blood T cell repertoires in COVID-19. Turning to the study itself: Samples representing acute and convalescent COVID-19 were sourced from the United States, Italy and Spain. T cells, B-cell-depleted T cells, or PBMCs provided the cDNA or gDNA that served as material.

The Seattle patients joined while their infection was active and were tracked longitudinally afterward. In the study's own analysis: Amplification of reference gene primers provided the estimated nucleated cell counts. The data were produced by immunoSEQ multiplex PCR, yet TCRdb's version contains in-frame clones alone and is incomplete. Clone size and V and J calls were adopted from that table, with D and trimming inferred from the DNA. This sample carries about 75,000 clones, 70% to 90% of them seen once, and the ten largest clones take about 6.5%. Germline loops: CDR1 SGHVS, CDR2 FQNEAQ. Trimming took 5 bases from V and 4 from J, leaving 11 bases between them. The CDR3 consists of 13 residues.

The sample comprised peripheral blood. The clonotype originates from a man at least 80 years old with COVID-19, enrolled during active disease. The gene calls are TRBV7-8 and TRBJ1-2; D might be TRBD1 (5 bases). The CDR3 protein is CASSPPGFYGYTF. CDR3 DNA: TGTGCCAGCAGCCCCCCAGGGTTCTATGGCTACACCTTC.